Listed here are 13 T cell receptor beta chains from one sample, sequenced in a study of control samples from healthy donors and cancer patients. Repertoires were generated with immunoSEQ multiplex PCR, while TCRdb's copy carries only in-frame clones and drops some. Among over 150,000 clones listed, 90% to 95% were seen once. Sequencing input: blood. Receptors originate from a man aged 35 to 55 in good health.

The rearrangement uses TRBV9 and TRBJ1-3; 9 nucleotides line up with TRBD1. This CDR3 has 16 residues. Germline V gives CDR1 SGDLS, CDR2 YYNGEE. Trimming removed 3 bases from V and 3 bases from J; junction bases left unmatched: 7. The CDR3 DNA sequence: TGTGCCAGCAGCGCGACAGGGGGAGTCAATGGAAACACCATATATTTT. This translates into CASSATGGVNGNTIYF. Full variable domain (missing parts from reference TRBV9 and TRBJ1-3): DSGVTQTPKHLITATGQRVTLRCSPRSGDLSVYWYQQSLDQGLQFLIQYYNGEERAKGNILERFSAQQFPDLHSELNLSSLELGDSALYFCASSATGGVNGNTIYFGEGSWLTVV.

Here the CDR3 reads CASSQGLPGRNSPLHF. The CDR3 region has the DNA TGCGCCAGCAGCCAAGGGCTGCCAGGGAGGAATTCACCCCTCCACTTT. The chain joins TRBV4-1 to TRBJ1-6, with D maybe TRBD1 (5 bases). Per the germline V gene, CDR1 is MGHRA and CDR2 is YSYEKL. This CDR3 spans 16 amino acids. Trimming took off 1 base at V and 7 bases at J, with 14 bases between the two ends.

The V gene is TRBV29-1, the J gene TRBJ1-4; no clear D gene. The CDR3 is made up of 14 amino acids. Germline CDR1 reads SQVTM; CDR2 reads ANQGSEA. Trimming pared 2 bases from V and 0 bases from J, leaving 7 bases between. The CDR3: CSVEHRATNEKLFF. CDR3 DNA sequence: TGCAGCGTTGAACATCGGGCAACTAATGAAAAACTGTTTTTT.

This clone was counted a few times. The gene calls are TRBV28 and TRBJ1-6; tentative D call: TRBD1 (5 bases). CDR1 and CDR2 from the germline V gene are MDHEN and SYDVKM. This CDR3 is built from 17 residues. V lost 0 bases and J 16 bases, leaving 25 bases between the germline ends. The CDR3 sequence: CASSLWGKRGLIHPLHF. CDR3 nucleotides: TGTGCCAGCAGTTTATGGGGGAAGAGGGGCCTAATTCACCCGCTCCACTTT.

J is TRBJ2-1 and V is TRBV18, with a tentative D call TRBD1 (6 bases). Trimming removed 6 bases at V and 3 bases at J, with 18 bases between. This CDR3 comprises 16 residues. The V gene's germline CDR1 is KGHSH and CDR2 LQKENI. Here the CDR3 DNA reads TGTGCCAGCTCCCCTGACCCCGGGACACTCTACAATGAGCAGTTCTTC. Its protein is CASSPDPGTLYNEQFF.

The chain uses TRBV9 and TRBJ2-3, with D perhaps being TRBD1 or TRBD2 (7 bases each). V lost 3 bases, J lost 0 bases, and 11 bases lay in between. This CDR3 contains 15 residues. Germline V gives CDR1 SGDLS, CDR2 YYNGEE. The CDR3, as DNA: TGTGCCAGCAGCGCAGGGGGGGCAAGCACAGATACGCAGTATTTT. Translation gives CASSAGGASTDTQYF.

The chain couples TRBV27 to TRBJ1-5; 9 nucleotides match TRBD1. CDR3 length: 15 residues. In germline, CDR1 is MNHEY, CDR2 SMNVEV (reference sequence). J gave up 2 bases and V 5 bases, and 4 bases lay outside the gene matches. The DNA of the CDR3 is TGTGCCAGCAGTGGGACAGGGTGGGGCAATCAGCCCCAGCATTTT. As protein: CASSGTGWGNQPQHF.

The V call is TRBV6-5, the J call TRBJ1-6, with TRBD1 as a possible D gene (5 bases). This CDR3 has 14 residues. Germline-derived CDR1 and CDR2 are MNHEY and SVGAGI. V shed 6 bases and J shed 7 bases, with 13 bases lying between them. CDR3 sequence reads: CASSRGQVNSPLHF. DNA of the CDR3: TGTGCCAGCAGCCGCGGACAAGTCAATTCACCCCTCCACTTT.

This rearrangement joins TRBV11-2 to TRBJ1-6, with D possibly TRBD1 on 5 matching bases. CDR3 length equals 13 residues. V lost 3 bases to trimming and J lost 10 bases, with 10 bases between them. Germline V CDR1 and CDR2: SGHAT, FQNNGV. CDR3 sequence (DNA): TGTGCCAGCAGCTTTGGGACTGAATCACCCCTCCACTTT. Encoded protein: CASSFGTESPLHF. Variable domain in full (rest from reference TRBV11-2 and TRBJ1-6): EAGVAQSPRYKIIEKRQSVAFWCNPISGHATLYWYQQILGQGPKLLIQFQNNGVVDDSQLPKDRFSAERLKGVDSTLKIQPAKLEDSAVYLCASSFGTESPLHFGNGTRLTVT.

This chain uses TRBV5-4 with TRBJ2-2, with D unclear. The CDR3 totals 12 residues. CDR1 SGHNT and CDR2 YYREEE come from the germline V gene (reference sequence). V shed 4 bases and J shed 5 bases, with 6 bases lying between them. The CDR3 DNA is TGTGCCAGCAGCCATCCTACCGGGGAGCTGTTTTTT. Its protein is CASSHPTGELFF.

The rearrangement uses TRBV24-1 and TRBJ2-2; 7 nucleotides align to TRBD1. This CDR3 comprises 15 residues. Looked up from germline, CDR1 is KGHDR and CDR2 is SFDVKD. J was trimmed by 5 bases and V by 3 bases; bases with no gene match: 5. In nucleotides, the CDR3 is TGTGCCACCAGTGATCCGGCACAGGGGACCGGGGAGCTGTTTTTT. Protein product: CATSDPAQGTGELFF.

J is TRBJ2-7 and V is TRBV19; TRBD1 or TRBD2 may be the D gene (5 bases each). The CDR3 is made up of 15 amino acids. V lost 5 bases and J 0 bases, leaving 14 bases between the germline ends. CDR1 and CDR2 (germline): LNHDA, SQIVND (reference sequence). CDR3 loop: CASSPTSGSSYEQYF. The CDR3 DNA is TGTGCCAGTAGTCCCACCTCAGGGAGCTCCTACGAGCAGTACTTC. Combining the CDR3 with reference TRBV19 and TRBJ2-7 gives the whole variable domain DGGITQSPKYLFRKEGQNVTLSCEQNLNHDAMYWYRQDPGQGLRLIYYSQIVNDFQKGDIAEGYSVSREKKESFPLTVTSAQKNPTAFYLCASSPTSGSSYEQYFGPGTRLTVT.

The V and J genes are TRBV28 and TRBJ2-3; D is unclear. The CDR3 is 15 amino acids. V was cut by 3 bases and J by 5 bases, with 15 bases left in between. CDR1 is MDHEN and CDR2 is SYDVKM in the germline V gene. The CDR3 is CASSLISLGGDTQYF. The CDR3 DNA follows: TGTGCCAGCAGTTTGATCAGTCTTGGCGGAGATACGCAGTATTTT.